This TCR beta chain emerged from a study of OX40 agonist ivuxolimab in advanced cancers. Sequencing was performed with immunoSEQ multiplex PCR; in TCRdb, only in-frame clones are kept and a portion is missing. Seen here are tens of thousands of clones, under 90% observed once, and the top ten hold around 1.5%. Germline values: CDR1 LNHDA, CDR2 SQIVND (reference sequence). The CDR3 has 14 amino acids. V trimming: 5 bases; J trimming: 4 bases; junction bases outside the gene matches: 7. Sequencing was performed on CD4+ or CD8+ T cells sorted from blood, taken in a trial of the OX40 agonist ivuxolimab. V usage is TRBV19 and J usage is TRBJ2-7, with 8 bases lining up with TRBD1. The TCR was taken from an adult with an advanced solid tumor such as melanoma, head and neck, liver or kidney cancer. CDR3 sequence (DNA): TGTGCCAGTAGTTCTTCAGGGGGCGCGTACGAGCAGTACTTC. Translation: CASSSSGGAYEQYF. Supplemented by reference TRBV19 and TRBJ2-7, the full variable domain reads DGGITQSPKYLFRKEGQNVTLSCEQNLNHDAMYWYRQDPGQGLRLIYYSQIVNDFQKGDIAEGYSVSREKKESFPLTVTSAQKNPTAFYLCASSSSGGAYEQYFGPGTRLTVT.